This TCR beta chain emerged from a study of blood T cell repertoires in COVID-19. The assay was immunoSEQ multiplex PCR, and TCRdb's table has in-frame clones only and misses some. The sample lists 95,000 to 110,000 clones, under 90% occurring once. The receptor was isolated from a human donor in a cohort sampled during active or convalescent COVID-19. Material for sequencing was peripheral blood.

DNA of the CDR3: TGTGCCAGCAGTGGCGGGAAAAACATTCAGTACTTC. This codes for CASSGGKNIQYF. The chain has TRBV27 and TRBJ2-4, with a tentative D call TRBD2 (5 bases). V was clipped by 5 bases and J by 4 bases, with 6 bases between them. This CDR3 comprises 12 residues. The germline gives CDR1 MNHEY, CDR2 SMNVEV (reference sequence).